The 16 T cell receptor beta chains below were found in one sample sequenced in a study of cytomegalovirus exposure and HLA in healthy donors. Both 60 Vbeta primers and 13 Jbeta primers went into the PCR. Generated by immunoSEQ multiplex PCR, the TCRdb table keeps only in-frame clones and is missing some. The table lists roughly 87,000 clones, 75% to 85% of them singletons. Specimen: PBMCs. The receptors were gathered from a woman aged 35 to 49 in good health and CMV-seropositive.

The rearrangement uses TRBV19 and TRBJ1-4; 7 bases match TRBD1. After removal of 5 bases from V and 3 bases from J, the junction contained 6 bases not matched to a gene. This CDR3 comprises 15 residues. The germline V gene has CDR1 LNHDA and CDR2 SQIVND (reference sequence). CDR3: CASSPQGRANEKLFF. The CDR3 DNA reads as TGTGCCAGTAGTCCACAGGGGCGGGCTAATGAAAAACTGTTTTTT.

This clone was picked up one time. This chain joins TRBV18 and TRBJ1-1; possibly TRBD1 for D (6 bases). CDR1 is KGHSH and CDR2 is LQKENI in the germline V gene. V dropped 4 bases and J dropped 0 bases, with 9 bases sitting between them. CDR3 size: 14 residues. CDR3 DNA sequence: TGTGCCAGCTCACGGACAGCCATGAACACTGAAGCTTTCTTT. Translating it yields CASSRTAMNTEAFF.

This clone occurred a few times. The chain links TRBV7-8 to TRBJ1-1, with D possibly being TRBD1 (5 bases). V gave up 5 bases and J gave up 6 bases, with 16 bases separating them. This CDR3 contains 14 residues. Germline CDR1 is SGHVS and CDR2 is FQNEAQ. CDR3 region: CASSLHSGSPEAFF. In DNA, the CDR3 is TGTGCCAGCAGCCTCCATTCAGGGTCCCCTGAAGCTTTCTTT.

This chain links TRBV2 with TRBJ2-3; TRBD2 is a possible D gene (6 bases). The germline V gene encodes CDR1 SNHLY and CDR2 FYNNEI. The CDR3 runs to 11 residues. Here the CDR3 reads CGRDSTDTQYF. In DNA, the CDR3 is TGTGGGCGGGATAGCACAGATACGCAGTATTTT.

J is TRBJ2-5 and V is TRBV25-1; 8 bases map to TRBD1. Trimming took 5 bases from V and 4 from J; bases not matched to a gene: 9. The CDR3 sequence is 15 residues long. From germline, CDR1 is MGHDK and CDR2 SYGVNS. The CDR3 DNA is TGTGCCAGCAGTAAGGGCGACAGGGGAGGAGAGACCCAGTACTTC. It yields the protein CASSKGDRGGETQYF.

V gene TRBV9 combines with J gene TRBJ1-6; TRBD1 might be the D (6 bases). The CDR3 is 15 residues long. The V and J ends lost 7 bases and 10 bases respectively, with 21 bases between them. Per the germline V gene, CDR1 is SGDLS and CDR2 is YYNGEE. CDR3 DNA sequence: TGTGCCAGCGCAGAGACAGGCCTCGATCTCTCACCCCTCCACTTT. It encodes CASAETGLDLSPLHF.

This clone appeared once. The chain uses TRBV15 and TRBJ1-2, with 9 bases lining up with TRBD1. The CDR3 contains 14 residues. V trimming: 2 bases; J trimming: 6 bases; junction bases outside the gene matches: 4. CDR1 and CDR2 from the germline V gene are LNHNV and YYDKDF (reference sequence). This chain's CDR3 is CATSRLGQGNGYTF. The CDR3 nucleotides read TGTGCCACCAGCAGATTGGGACAGGGAAATGGCTACACCTTC.

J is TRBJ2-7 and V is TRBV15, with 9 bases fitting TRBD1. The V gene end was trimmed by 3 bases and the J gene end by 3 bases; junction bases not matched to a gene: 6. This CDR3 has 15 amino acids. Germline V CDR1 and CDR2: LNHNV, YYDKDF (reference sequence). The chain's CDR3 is CATSRGGTGFYEQYF. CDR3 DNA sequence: TGTGCCACCAGCAGGGGAGGGACAGGGTTCTACGAGCAGTACTTC.

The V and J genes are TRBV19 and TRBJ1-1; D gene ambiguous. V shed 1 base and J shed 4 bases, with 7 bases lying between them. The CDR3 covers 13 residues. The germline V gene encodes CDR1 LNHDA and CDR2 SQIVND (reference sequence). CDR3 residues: CASSIVSPTEAFF. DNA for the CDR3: TGTGCCAGTAGTATAGTTTCTCCCACTGAAGCTTTCTTT.

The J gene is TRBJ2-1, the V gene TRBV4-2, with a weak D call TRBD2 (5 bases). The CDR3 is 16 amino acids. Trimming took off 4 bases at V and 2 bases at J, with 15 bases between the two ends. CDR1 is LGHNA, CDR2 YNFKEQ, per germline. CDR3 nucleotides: TGTGCCAGCAGCCCCCTCGCGGGTCCGACCTACAATGAGCAGTTCTTC. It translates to CASSPLAGPTYNEQFF.

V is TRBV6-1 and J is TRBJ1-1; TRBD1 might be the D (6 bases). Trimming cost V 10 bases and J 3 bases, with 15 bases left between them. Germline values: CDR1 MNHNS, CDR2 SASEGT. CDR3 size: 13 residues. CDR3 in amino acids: CATNTNRDTEAFF. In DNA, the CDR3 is TGTGCCACCAACACCAACAGGGACACTGAAGCTTTCTTT.

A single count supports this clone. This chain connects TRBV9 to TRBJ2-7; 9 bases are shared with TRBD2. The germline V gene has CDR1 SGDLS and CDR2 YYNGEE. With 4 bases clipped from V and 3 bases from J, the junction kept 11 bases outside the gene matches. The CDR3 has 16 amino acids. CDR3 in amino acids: CASSPSGTVTYYEQYF. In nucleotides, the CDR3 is TGTGCCAGCAGCCCTAGCGGGACAGTGACCTACTACGAGCAGTACTTC.

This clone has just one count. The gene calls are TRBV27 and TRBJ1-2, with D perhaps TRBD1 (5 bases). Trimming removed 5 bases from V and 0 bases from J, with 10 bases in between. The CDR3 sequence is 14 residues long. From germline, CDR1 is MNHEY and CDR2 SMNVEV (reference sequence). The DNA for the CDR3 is TGTGCCAGCAGTGGGGCCAGAGCTAACTATGGCTACACCTTC. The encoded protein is CASSGARANYGYTF.

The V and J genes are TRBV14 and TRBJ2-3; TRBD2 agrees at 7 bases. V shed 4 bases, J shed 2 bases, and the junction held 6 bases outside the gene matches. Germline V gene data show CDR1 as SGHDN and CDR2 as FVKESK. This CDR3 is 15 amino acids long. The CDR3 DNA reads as TGTGCCAGCAGCCCCCGGGACTACAACACAGATACGCAGTATTTT. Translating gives CASSPRDYNTDTQYF.

The CDR3 sequence: CASSEAVGAQGYTF. In nucleotides, the CDR3 is TGTGCCAGCAGTGAAGCTGTGGGGGCACAAGGCTACACCTTC. This chain connects TRBV2 to TRBJ1-2; possibly TRBD1 for D (6 bases). Trimming removed 0 bases at V and 8 bases at J, with 13 bases between. Germline V lookup: CDR1 SNHLY, CDR2 FYNNEI. The CDR3 runs 14 residues.

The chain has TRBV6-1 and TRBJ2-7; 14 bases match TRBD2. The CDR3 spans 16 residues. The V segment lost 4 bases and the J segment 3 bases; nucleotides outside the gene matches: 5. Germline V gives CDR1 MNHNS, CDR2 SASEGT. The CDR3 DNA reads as TGTGCCAGCAGTGGCCCAGGACTAGCGGGAGGCTACGAGCAGTACTTC. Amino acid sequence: CASSGPGLAGGYEQYF.